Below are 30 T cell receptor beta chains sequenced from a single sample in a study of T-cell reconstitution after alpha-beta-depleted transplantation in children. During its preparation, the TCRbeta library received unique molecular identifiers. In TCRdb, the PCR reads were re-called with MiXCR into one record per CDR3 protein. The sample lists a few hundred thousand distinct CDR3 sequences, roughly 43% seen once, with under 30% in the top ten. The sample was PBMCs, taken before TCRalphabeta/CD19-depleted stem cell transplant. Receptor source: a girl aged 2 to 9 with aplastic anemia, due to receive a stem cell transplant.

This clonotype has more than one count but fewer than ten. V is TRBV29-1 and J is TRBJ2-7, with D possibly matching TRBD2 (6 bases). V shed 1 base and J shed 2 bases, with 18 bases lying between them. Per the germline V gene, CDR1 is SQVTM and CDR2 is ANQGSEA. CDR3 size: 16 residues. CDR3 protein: CSVEGELGGTAYEQYF. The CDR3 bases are TGCAGCGTTGAAGGGGAACTGGGCGGGACGGCCTACGAGCAGTACTTC.

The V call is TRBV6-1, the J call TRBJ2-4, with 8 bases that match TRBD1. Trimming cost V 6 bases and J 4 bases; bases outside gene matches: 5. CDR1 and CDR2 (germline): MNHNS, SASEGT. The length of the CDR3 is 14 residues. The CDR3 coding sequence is TGTGCCAGCAGCATAACAGGGGGAAAAAACATTCAGTACTTC. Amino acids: CASSITGGKNIQYF.

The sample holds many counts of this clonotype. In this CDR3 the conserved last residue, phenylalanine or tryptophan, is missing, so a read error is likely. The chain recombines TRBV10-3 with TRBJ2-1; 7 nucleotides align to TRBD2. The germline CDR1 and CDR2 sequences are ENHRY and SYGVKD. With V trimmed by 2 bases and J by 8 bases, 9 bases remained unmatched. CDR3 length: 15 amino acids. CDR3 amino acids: CAISESGGRSDEQFY. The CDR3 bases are TGTGCCATCAGTGAGAGTGGCGGGAGAAGCGATGAGCAGTTCTAC.

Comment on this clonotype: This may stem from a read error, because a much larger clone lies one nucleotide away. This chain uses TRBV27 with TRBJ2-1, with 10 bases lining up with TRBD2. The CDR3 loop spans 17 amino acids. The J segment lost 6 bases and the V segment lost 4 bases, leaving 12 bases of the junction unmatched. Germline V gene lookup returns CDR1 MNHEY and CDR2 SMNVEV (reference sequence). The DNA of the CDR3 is TGTGCCAGCAGTTCCTGGGAAGCGGGAGGGCCGTTCAATGAGCAGTTCTTC. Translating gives CASSSWEAGGPFNEQFF.

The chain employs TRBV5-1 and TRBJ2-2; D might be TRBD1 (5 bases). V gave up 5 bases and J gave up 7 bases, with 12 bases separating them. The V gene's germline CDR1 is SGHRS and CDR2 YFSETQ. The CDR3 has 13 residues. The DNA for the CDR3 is TGCGCCAGCAGGTTCAGGGTTGGCGGGGAGCTGTTTTTT. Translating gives CASRFRVGGELFF. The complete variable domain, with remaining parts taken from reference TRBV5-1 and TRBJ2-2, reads KAGVTQTPRYLIKTRGQQVTLSCSPISGHRSVSWYQQTPGQGLQFLFEYFSETQRNKGNFPGRFSGRQFSNSRSEMNVSTLELGDSALYLCASRFRVGGELFFGEGSRLTVL.

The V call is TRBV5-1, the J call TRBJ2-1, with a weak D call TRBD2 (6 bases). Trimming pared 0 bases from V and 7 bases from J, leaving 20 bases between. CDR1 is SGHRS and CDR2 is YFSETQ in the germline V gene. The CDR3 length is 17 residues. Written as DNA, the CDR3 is TGCGCCAGCAGCTTGGACCCTATAGCGGAAGGGAGGAATGAGCAGTTCTTC. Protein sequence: CASSLDPIAEGRNEQFF.

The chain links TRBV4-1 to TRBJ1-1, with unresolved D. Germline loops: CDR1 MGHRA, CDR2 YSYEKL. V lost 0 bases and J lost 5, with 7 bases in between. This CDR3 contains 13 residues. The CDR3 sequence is CASSQDPETEAFF. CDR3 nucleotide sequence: TGCGCCAGCAGCCAAGATCCAGAGACTGAAGCTTTCTTT.

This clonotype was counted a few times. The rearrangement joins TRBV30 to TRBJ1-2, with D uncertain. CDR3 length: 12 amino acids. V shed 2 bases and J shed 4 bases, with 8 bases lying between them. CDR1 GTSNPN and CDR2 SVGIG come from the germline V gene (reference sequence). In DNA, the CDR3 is TGTGCCTGGAGTAAACCGAGCTATGGCTACACCTTC. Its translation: CAWSKPSYGYTF.

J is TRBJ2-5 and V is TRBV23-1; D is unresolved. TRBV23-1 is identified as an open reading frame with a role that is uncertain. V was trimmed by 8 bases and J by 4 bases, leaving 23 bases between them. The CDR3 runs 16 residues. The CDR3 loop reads CASVAPGGVGVETQYF. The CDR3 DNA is TGCGCCAGCGTAGCACCGGGCGGCGTCGGAGTAGAGACCCAGTACTTC.

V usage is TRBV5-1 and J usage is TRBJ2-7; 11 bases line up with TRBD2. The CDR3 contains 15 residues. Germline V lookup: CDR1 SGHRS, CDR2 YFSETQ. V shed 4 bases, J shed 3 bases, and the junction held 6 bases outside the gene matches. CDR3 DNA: TGCGCCAGCAGCCGGCCGACTAGCGGGGACTACGAGCAGTACTTC. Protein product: CASSRPTSGDYEQYF. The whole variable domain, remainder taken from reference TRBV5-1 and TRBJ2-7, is KAGVTQTPRYLIKTRGQQVTLSCSPISGHRSVSWYQQTPGQGLQFLFEYFSETQRNKGNFPGRFSGRQFSNSRSEMNVSTLELGDSALYLCASSRPTSGDYEQYFGPGTRLTVT.

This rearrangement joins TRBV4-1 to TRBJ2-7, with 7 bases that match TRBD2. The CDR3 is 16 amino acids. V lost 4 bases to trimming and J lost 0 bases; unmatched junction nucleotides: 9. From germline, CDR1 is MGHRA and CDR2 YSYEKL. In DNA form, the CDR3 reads TGCGCCAGCAGCCTGACAGTTTCGGGGGGCTCCTACGAGCAGTACTTC. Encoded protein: CASSLTVSGGSYEQYF.

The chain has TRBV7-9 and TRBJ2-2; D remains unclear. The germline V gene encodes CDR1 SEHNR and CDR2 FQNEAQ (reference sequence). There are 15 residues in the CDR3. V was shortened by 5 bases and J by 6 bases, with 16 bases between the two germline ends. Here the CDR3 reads CASSPGPYRAGELFF. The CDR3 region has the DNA TGTGCCAGCAGCCCCGGACCTTATCGGGCCGGGGAGCTGTTTTTT. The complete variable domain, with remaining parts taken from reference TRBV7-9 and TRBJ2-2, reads DTGVSQNPRHKITKRGQNVTFRCDPISEHNRLYWYRQTLGQGPEFLTYFQNEAQLEKSRLLSDRFSAERPKGSFSTLEIQRTEQGDSAMYLCASSPGPYRAGELFFGEGSRLTVL.

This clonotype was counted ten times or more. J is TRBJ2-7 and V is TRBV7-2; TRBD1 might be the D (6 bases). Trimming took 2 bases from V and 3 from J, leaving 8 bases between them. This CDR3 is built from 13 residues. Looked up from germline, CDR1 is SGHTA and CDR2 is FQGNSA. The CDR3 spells CASSLNRDYEQYF. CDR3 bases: TGTGCCAGCAGCTTAAACAGGGACTACGAGCAGTACTTC.

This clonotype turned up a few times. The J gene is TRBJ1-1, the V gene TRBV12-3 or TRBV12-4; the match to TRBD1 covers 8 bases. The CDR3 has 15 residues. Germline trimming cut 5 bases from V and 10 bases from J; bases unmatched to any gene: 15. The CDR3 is CASSPRDRMGLGAFF. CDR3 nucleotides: TGTGCCAGCAGTCCCCGGGACAGGATGGGACTCGGAGCTTTCTTT.

CDR3 in amino acids: CSALTTGDNQPQHF. CDR3 in DNA: TGCAGTGCCCTCACGACAGGGGACAATCAGCCCCAGCATTTT. The chain recombines TRBV20-1 with TRBJ1-5; 8 nucleotides agree with TRBD1. CDR1 is DFQATT, CDR2 SNEGSKA, per germline (reference sequence). Germline trimming cut 6 bases from V and 3 bases from J; bases unmatched to any gene: 7. CDR3 length: 14 amino acids.

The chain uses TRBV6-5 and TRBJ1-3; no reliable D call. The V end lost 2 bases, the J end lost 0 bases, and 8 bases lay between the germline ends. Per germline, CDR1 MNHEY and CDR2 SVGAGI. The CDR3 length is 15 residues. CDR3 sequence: CASSYDGSSGNTIYF. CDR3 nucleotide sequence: TGTGCCAGCAGTTACGACGGTAGCTCTGGAAACACCATATATTTT.

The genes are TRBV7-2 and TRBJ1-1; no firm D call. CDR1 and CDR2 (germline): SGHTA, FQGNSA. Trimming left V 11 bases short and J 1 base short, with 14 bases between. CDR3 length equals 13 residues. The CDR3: CAGGVEANTEAFF. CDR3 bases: TGTGCCGGAGGCGTGGAAGCGAACACTGAAGCTTTCTTT.

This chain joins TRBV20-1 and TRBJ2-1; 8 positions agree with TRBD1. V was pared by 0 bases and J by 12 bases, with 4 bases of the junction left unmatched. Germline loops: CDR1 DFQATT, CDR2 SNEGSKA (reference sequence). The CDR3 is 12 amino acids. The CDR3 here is CSARDQGTGQFF. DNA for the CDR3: TGCAGTGCTAGAGACCAAGGGACAGGGCAGTTCTTC.

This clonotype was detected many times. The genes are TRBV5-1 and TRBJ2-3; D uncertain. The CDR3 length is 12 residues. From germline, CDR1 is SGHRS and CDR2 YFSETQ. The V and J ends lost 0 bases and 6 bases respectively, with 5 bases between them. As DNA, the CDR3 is TGCGCCAGCAGCTTGGATCGGGATACGCAGTATTTT. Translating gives CASSLDRDTQYF.

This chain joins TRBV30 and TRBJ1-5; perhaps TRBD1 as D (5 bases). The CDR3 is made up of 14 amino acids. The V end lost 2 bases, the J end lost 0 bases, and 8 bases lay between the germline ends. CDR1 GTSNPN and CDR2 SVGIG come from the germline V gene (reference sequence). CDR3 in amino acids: CAWSRDLSNQPQHF. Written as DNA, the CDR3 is TGTGCCTGGAGTCGGGACCTTAGCAATCAGCCCCAGCATTTT.

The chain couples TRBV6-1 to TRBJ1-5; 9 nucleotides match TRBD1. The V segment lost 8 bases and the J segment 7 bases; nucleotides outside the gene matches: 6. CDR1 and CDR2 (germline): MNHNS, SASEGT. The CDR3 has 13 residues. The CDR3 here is CASAQGAWQPQHF. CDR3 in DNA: TGTGCCAGCGCACAGGGGGCTTGGCAGCCCCAGCATTTT.

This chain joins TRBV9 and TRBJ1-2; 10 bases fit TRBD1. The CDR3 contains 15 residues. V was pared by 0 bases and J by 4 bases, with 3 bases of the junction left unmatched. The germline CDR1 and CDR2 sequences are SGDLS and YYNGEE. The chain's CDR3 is CASSVVGQGTYGYTF. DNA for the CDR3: TGTGCCAGCAGCGTAGTGGGACAGGGGACCTATGGCTACACCTTC.

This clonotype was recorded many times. Here the CDR3 reads CASSLGNFPNEKLFF. CDR3 nucleotide sequence: TGTGCCAGCAGCTTAGGGAATTTTCCAAATGAAAAACTGTTTTTT. V usage is TRBV7-2 and J usage is TRBJ1-4, with D uncertain. The V gene lost 1 base and the J gene lost 5 bases, with 11 bases spanning the gap. The CDR3 is made up of 15 amino acids. Looked up from germline, CDR1 is SGHTA and CDR2 is FQGNSA.

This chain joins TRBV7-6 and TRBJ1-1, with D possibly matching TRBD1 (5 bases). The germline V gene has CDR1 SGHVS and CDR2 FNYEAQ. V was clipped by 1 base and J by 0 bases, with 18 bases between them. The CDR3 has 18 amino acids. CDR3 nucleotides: TGTGCCAGCAGCTTAGGTCGGGCAGGGAAGCGCATGAACACTGAAGCTTTCTTT. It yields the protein CASSLGRAGKRMNTEAFF. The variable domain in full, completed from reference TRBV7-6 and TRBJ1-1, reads GAGVSQSPRYKVTKRGQDVALRCDPISGHVSLYWYRQALGQGPEFLTYFNYEAQQDKSGLPNDRFSAERPEGSISTLTIQRTEQRDSAMYRCASSLGRAGKRMNTEAFFGQGTRLTVV.

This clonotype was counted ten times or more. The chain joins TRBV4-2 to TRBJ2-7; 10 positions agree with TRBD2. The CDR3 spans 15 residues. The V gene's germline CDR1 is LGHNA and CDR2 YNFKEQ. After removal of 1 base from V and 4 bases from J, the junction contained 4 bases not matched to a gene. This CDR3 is CASSQAMGLAYEQYF. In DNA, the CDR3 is TGTGCCAGCAGCCAAGCAATGGGACTAGCGTACGAGCAGTACTTC.

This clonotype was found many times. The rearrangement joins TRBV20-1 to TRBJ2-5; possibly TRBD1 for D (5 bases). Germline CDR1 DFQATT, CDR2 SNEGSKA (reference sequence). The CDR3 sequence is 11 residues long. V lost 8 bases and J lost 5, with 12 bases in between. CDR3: CSWTSAETQYF. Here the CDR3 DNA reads TGCAGTTGGACAAGTGCGGAGACCCAGTACTTC.

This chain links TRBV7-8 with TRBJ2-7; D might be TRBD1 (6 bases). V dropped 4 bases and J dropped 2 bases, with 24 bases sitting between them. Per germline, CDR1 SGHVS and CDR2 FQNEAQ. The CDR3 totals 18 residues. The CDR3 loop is CASSSATGFGARAYEQYF. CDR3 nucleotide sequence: TGTGCCAGCAGCTCCGCGACAGGTTTTGGGGCTAGGGCCTACGAGCAGTACTTC.

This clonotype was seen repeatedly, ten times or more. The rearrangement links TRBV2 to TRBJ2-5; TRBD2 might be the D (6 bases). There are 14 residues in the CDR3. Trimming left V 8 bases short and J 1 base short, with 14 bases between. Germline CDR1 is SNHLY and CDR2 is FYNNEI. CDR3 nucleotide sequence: TGTGCCAGCCGGCGGGGCCAGGGCCAAGAGACCCAGTACTTC. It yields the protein CASRRGQGQETQYF.

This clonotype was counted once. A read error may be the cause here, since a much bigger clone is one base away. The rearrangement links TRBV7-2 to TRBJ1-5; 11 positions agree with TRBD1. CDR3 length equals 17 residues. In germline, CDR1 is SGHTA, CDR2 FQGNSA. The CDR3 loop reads CASRLGQGAEGNQPQHF. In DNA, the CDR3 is TGTGCCAGCAGGTTAGGACAGGGGGCCGAGGGCAATCAGCCCCAGCATTTT.

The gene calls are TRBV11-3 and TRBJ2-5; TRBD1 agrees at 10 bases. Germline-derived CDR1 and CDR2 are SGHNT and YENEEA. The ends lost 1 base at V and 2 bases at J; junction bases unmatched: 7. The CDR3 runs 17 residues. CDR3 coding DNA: TGTGCCAGCAGCTTAGGAGGGACAGGGGTTTCACAAGAGACCCAGTACTTC. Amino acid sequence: CASSLGGTGVSQETQYF.